This T cell receptor (beta chain) appears in the sequencing data of a study of Ad26.COV2.S vaccination and SARS-CoV-2 variants. Study-wide background: Doses of Ad26.COV2.S were injected into muscle once or twice, 56 days apart.

This CDR3 has 16 residues. The junction had 8 bases not matched to a gene; V was cut back by 4 bases and J by 5 bases. The V gene's germline CDR1 is MNHEY and CDR2 SVGEGT. As to treatment: about 20 received Ad26.COV2.S at low or high dose, single or two shots; roughly five received placebo; per-sample allocation not given. It was on day 63 after the first vaccine or placebo injection that samples were taken. Assay: immunoSEQ multiplex PCR; the TCRdb copy retains only in-frame clones and omits some. This table holds 320,000 or so clones, almost 90% found once. This clonotype was sampled from a person aged 18-60 years who received the Ad26.COV2.S COVID-19 vaccine or a placebo. J is TRBJ1-1 and V is TRBV6-2 or TRBV6-3, with 12 bases identical to TRBD1. Here the sequenced sample was peripheral blood, taken in a trial of Ad26.COV2.S vaccine versus placebo. This CDR3 reads CASSSAGTGGGTEAFF. CDR3 DNA: TGTGCCAGCAGTTCCGCCGGGACAGGGGGCGGTACTGAAGCTTTCTTT.